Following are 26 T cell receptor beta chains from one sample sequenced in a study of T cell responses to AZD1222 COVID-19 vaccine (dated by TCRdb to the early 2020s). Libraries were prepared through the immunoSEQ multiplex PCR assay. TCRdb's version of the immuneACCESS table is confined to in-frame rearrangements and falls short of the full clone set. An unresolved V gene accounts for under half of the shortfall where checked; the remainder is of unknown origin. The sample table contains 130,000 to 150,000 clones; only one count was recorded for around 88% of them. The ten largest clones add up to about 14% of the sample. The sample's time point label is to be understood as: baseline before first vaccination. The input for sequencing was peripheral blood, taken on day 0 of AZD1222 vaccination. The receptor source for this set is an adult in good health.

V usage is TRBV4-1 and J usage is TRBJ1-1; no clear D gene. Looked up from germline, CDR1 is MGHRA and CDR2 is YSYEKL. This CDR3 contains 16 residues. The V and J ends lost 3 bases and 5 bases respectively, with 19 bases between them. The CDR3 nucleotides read TGCGCCAGCAGCCAGGCTCCGGACTCCTGGGGAACTGAAGCTTTCTTT. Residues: CASSQAPDSWGTEAFF.

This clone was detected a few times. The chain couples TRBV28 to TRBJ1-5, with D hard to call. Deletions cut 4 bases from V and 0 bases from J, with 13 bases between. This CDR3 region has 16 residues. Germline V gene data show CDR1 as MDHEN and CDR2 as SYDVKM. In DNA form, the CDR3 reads TGTGCCAGCAGTTCGGCGGCTGACCTTAGCAATCAGCCCCAGCATTTT. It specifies CASSSAADLSNQPQHF. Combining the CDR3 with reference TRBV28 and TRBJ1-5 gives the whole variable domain DVKVTQSSRYLVKRTGEKVFLECVQDMDHENMFWYRQDPGLGLRLIYFSYDVKMKEKGDIPEGYSVSREKKERFSLILESASTNQTSMYLCASSSAADLSNQPQHFGDGTRLSIL.

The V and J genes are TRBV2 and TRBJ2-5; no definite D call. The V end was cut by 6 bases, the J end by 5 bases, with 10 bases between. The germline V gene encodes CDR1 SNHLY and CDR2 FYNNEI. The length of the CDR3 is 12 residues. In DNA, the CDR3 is TGTGCCAGCAGGACCAACTCTGAGACCCAGTACTTC. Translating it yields CASRTNSETQYF.

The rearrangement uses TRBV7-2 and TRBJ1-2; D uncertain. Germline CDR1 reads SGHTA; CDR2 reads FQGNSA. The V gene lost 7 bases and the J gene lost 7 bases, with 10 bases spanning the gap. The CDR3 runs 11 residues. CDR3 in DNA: TGTGCCAGCACCATTGTAGGTGGCTACACCTTC. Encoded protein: CASTIVGGYTF.

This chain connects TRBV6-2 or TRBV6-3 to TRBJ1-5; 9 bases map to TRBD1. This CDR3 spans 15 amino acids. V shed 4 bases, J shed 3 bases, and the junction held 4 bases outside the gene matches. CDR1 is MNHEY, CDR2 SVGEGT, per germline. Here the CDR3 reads CASSSWTGDNQPQHF. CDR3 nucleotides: TGTGCCAGCAGTTCGTGGACAGGGGACAATCAGCCCCAGCATTTT.

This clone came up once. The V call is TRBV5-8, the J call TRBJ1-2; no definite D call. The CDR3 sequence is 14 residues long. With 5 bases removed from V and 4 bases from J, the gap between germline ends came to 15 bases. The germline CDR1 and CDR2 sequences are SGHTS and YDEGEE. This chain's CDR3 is CASRSVTLLYGYTF. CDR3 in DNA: TGTGCCAGCAGATCGGTGACTCTTCTCTATGGCTACACCTTC.

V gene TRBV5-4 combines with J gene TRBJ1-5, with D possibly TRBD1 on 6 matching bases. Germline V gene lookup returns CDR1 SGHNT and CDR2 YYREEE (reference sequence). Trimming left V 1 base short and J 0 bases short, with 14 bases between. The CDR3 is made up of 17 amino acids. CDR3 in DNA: TGTGCCAGCAGCTTGCAGGGGACACCTAATAGCAATCAGCCCCAGCATTTT. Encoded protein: CASSLQGTPNSNQPQHF.

The CDR3 DNA follows: TGTGCCAGCAGGCCTAGCCTAGGGGAGAGCACTGAAGCTTTCTTT. As protein: CASRPSLGESTEAFF. This rearrangement joins TRBV25-1 to TRBJ1-1, with D possibly TRBD1 on 5 matching bases. Germline V gives CDR1 MGHDK, CDR2 SYGVNS. The CDR3 is 15 amino acids. V lost 6 bases and J lost 4, with 18 bases in between.

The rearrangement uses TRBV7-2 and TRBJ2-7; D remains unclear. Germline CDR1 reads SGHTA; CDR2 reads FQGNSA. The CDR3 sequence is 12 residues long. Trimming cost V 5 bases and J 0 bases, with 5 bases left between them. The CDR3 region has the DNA TGTGCCAGCAGCCTGAGCTCCTACGAGCAGTACTTC. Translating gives CASSLSSYEQYF.

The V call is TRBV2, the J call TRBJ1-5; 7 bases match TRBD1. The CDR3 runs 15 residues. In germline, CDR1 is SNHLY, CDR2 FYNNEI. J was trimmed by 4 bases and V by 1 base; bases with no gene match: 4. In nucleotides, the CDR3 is TGTGCCAGCAGTGAAGAAGGGACAGATAATCAGCCCCAGCATTTT. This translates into CASSEEGTDNQPQHF.

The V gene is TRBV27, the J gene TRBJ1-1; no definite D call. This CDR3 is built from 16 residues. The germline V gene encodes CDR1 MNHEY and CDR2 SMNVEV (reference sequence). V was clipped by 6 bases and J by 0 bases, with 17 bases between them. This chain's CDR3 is CASSGVGGSVNTEAFF. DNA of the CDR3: TGTGCCAGCAGCGGAGTGGGCGGGTCGGTGAACACTGAAGCTTTCTTT.

CDR3 sequence (DNA): TGTGCCAGCAGCTCCTCCGGGACAGGGGGCCGAACGCAGTTCTTC. Its protein product is CASSSSGTGGRTQFF. This chain joins TRBV5-4 and TRBJ2-1; 12 nucleotides agree with TRBD1. The germline CDR1 and CDR2 sequences are SGHNT and YYREEE (reference sequence). The CDR3 is 15 residues long. J lost 12 bases, V lost 3 bases, and 10 bases had no gene match. The variable domain in full, completed from reference TRBV5-4 and TRBJ2-1, reads ETGVTQSPTHLIKTRGQQVTLRCSSQSGHNTVSWYQQALGQGPQFIFQYYREEENGRGNFPPRFSGLQFPNYSSELNVNALELDDSALYLCASSSSGTGGRTQFFGPGTRLTVL.

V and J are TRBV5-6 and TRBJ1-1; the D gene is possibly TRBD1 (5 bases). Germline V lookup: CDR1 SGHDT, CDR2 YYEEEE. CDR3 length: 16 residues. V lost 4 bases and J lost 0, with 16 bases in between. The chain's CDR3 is CASSDITGTLNTEAFF. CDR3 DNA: TGTGCCAGCAGCGACATAACCGGGACCCTGAACACTGAAGCTTTCTTT.

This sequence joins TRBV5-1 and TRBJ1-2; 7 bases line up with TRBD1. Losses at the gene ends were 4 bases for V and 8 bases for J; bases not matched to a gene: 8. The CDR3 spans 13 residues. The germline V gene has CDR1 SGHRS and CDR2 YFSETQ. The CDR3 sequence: CASSRDSSWGYTF. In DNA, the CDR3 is TGCGCCAGCAGCAGGGACAGTTCGTGGGGCTACACCTTC.

The CDR3 region has the DNA TGTGCCACCAGTGATCGAGAGGACAGGGGGGACAAAAACATTCAGTACTTC. This codes for CATSDREDRGDKNIQYF. The rearrangement uses TRBV24-1 and TRBJ2-4, with TRBD1 matching 10 bases. The CDR3 runs to 17 residues. V trimming: 3 bases; J trimming: 3 bases; junction bases outside the gene matches: 7. Per germline, CDR1 KGHDR and CDR2 SFDVKD.

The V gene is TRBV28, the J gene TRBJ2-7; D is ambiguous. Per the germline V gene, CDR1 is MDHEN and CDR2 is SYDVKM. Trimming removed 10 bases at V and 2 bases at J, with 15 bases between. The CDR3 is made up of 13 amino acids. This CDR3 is CATYDMNAYEQYF. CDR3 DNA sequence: TGTGCCACTTATGACATGAACGCCTACGAGCAGTACTTC. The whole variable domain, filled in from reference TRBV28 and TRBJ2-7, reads DVKVTQSSRYLVKRTGEKVFLECVQDMDHENMFWYRQDPGLGLRLIYFSYDVKMKEKGDIPEGYSVSREKKERFSLILESASTNQTSMYLCATYDMNAYEQYFGPGTRLTVT.

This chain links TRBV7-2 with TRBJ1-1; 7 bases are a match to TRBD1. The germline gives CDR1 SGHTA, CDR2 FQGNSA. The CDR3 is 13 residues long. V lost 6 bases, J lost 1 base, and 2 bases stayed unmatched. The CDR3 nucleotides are TGTGCCAGCAGGGGACAGTCGAACACTGAAGCTTTCTTT. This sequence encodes CASRGQSNTEAFF.

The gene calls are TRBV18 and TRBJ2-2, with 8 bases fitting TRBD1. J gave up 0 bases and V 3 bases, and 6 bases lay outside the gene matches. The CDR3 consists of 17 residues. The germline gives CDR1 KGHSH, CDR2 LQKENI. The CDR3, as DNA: TGTGCCAGCTCACCGCGAGGACAGGGAACGAACACCGGGGAGCTGTTTTTT. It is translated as CASSPRGQGTNTGELFF.

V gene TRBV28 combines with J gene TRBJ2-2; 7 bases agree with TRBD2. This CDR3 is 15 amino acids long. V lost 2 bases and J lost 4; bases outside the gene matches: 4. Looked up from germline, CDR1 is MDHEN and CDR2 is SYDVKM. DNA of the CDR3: TGTGCCAGCAGTTTAGTGGGGGGGATCACCGGGGAGCTGTTTTTT. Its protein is CASSLVGGITGELFF.

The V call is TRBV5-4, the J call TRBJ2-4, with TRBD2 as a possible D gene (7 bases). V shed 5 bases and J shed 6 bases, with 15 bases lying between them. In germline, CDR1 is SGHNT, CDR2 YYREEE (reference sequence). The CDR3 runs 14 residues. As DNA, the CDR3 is TGTGCCAGCAGTCATACGGGGGGCTCAAACATTCAGTACTTC. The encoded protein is CASSHTGGSNIQYF.

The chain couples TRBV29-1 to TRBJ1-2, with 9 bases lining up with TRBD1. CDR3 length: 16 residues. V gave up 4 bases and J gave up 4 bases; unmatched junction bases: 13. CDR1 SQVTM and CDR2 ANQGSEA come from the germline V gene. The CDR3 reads CSVVPQEQGAIYGYTF. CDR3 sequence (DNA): TGCAGCGTTGTTCCTCAGGAACAGGGGGCAATCTATGGCTACACCTTC.

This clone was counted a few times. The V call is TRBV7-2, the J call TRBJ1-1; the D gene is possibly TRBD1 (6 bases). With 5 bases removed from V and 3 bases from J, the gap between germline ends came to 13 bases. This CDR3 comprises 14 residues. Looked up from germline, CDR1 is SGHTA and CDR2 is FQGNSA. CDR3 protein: CASSPGTPDTEAFF. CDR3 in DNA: TGTGCCAGCAGCCCAGGGACACCTGACACTGAAGCTTTCTTT. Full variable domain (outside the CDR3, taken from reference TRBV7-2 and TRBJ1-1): GAGVSQSPSNKVTEKGKDVELRCDPISGHTALYWYRQSLGQGLEFLIYFQGNSAPDKSGLPSDRFSAERTGGSVSTLTIQRTQQEDSAVYLCASSPGTPDTEAFFGQGTRLTVV.

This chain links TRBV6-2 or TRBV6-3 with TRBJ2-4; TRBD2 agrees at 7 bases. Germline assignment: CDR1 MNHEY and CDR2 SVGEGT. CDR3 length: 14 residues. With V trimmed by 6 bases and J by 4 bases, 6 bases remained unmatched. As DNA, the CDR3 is TGTGCCAGCAGCCCGAGCGGGATAAAAAACATTCAGTACTTC. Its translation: CASSPSGIKNIQYF.

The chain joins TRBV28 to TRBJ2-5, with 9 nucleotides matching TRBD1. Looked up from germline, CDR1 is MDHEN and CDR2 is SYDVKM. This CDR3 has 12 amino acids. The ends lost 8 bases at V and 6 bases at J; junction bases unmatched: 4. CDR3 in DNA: TGTGCCAGCGGGACAGGGTTAAAGACCCAGTACTTC. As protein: CASGTGLKTQYF.

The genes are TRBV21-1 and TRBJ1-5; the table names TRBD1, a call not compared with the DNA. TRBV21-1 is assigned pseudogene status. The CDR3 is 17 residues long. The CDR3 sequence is CASSTRGPTYSNQPQHF. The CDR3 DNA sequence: TGTGCCAGCAGCACCAGGGGGCCAACCTATAGCAATCAGCCCCAGCATTTT.

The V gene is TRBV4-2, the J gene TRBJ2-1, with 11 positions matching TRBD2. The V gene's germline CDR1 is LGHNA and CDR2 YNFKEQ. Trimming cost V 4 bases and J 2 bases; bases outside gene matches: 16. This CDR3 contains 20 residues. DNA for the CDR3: TGTGCCAGCAGCCTCCTGGGACCTAGCGGGGGGACCCCGACCTACAATGAGCAGTTCTTC. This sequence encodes CASSLLGPSGGTPTYNEQFF.